This is a list of T cell receptor beta chains from one sample in a study of neoadjuvant nivolumab and ipilimumab in lung cancer. Profiled with immunoSEQ multiplex PCR; TCRdb holds only in-frame clones, not every one. Among about 29,000 clones listed, nearly 85% were seen once. Here the sequenced sample was tumor tissue, taken after neoadjuvant nivolumab, alone or with ipilimumab, at or shortly before surgery. These receptors were taken from an adult with non-small cell lung cancer. Both conserved end residues are part of each CDR3. Clone size is stated in some rows and not others, as once, few, many or a class when expanded.

clone_size v_call cdr3_aa
. TRBV14 CASSQGGLAGNEQFF
. TRBV11-2 CASSLGEYIQYF
. TRBV19 CASRDSRMNTEAFF
. TRBV25-1 CASSAQGGWNEQYF
. TRBV18 CASSPLSGGNGETQYF
few TRBV19 CASSGSGGAIDTQYF
. TRBV30 CAWSTSPGLSF
once TRBV28 CASSFNGGAFF
. TRBV9 CASSLERGGLTDTQYF
. TRBV7-2 CASSLFGGDNNEQFF
. TRBV5-1 CASSLRTSGITDTQYF
. TRBV28 CASSLASNQPQHF
. TRBV30 CAWSVGQAYGYTF
. TRBV2 CATSLAPSYEQYF
. TRBV9 CASSQRTDGELFF
. TRBV20-1 CSRGLYNEQFF
. TRBV9 CASSVGSSGGGNEQFF
. TRBV6-5 CASTRTGFNEQYF
. TRBV11-2 CASSRDRPTEAFF
. TRBV4-1 CASSQVGSGRSKQFF
. TRBV2 CASSAKENTEAFF
. TRBV28 CASSSGLRLIEKLFF
. TRBV7-3 CASSEGDSRTAFF
. TRBV19 CASSTSEYLYGGYTF
few TRBV7-8 CASSLGGGLFGYEQYF
. TRBV28 CASSHYTDFYEQYF
. TRBV6-7 CTRSGPLSYEQYF
. TRBV27 CASNTGASNQPQHF
. TRBV7-2 CASSLGGSDTYGYTF
. TRBV7-9 CASSLGWWALAGEETQYF